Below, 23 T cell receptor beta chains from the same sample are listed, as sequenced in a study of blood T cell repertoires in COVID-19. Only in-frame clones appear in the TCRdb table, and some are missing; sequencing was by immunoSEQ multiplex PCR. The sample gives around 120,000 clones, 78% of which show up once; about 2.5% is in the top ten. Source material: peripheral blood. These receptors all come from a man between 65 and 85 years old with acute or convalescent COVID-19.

For the CDR3, the DNA is TGTGCCAGTAGTATTTCGTCCCCCGGGGGGGCAAATGAGCAGTTCTTC. Residues: CASSISSPGGANEQFF. The genes are TRBV19 and TRBJ2-1; 8 bases agree with TRBD2. The CDR3 has 16 amino acids. In germline, CDR1 is LNHDA, CDR2 SQIVND (reference sequence). V gave up 3 bases and J gave up 7 bases; unmatched junction bases: 11.

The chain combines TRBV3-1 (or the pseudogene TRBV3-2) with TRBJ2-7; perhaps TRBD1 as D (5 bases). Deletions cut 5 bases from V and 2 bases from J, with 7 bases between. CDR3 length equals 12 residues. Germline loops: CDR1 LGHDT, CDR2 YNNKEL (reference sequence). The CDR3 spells CASSDSTYEQYF. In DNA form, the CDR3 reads TGTGCCAGCAGCGACAGCACCTACGAGCAGTACTTC.

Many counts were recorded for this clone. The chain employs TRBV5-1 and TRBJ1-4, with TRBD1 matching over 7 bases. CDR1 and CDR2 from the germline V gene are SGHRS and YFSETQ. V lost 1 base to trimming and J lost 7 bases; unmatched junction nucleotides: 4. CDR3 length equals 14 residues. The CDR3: CASSLSQGGEKLFF. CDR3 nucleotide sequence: TGCGCCAGCAGCTTGAGCCAGGGGGGTGAAAAACTGTTTTTT.

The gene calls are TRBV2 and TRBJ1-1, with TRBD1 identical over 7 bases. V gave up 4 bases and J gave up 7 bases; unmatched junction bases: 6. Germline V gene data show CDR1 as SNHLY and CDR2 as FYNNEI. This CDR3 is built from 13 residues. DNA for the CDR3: TGTGCCAGCAGTGTTGGGACAGCAGTTGAAGCTTTCTTT. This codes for CASSVGTAVEAFF. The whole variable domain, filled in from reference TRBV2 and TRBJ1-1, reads EPEVTQTPSHQVTQMGQEVILRCVPISNHLYFYWYRQILGQKVEFLVSFYNNEISEKSEIFDDQFSVERPDGSNFTLKIRSTKLEDSAMYFCASSVGTAVEAFFGQGTRLTVV.

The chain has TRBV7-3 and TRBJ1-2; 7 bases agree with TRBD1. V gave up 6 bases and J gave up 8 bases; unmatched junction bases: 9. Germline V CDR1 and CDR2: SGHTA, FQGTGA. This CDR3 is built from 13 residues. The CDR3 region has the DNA TGTGCCAGCAGTGGACAGGAAGGAAGGGGCTACACCTTC. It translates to CASSGQEGRGYTF.

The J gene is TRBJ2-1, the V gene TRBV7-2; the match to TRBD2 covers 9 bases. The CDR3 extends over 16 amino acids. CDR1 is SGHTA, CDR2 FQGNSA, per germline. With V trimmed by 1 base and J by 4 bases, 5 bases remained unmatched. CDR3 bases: TGTGCCAGCAGCTTAGAAGGGCGGGGGGGTTACAATGAGCAGTTCTTC. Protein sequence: CASSLEGRGGYNEQFF.

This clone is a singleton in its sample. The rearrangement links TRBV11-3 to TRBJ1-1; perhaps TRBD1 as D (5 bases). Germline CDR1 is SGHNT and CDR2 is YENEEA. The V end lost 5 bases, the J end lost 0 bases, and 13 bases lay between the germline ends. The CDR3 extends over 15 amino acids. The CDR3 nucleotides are TGTGCCAGCAGCCTGGACACCGCAATGAACACTGAAGCTTTCTTT. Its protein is CASSLDTAMNTEAFF.

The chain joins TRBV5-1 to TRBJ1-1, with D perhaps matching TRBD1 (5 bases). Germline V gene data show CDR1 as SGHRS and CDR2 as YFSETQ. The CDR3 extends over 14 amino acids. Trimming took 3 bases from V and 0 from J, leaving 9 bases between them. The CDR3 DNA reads TGCGCCAGCAGCTCACAGGAGATGAACACTGAAGCTTTCTTT. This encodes CASSSQEMNTEAFF.

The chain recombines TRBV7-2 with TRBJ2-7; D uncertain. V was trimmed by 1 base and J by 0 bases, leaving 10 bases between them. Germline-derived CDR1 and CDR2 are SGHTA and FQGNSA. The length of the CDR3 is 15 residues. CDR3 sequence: CASSLGLAGSYEQYF. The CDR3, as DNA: TGTGCCAGCAGCTTAGGGTTGGCTGGCTCCTACGAGCAGTACTTC. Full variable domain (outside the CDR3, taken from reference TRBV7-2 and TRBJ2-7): GAGVSQSPSNKVTEKGKDVELRCDPISGHTALYWYRQSLGQGLEFLIYFQGNSAPDKSGLPSDRFSAERTGGSVSTLTIQRTQQEDSAVYLCASSLGLAGSYEQYFGPGTRLTVT.

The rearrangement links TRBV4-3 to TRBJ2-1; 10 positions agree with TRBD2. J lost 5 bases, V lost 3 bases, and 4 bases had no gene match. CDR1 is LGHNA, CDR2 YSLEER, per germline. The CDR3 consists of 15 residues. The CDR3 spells CASSHWTSGHNEQFF. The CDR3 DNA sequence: TGCGCCAGCAGCCATTGGACTAGCGGTCACAATGAGCAGTTCTTC.

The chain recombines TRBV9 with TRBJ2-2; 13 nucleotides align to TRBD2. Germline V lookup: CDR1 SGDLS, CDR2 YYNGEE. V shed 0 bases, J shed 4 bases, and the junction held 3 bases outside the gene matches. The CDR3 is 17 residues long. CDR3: CASSVGTSGGGTGELFF. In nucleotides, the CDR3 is TGTGCCAGCAGCGTAGGCACTAGCGGGGGGGGCACCGGGGAGCTGTTTTTT.

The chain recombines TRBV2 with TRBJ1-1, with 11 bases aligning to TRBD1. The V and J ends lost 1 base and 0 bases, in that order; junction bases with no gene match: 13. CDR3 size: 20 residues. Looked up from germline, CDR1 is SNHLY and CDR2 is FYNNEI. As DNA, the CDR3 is TGTGCCAGCAGTGAAGTGTTGCTCAGGACAGGGGGCGTCATGAACACTGAAGCTTTCTTT. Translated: CASSEVLLRTGGVMNTEAFF.

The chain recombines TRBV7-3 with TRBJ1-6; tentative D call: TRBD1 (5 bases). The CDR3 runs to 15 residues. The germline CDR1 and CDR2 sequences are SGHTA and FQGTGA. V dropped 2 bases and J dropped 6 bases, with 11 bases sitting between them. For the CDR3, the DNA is TGTGCCAGCAGCTTAGTCCCCCAGGGTAATTCACCCCTCCACTTT. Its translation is CASSLVPQGNSPLHF.

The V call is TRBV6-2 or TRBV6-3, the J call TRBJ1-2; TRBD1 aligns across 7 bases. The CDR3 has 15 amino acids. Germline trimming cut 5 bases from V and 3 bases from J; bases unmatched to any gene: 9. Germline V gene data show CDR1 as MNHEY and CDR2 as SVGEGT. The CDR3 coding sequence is TGTGCCAGCAGTCCATTCGGACAGGCCTACTATGGCTACACCTTC. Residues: CASSPFGQAYYGYTF.

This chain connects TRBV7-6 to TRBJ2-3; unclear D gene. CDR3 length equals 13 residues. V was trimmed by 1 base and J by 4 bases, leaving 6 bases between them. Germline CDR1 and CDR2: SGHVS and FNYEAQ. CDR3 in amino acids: CASSLVSPDTQYF. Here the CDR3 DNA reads TGTGCCAGCAGCTTAGTGAGCCCAGATACGCAGTATTTT.

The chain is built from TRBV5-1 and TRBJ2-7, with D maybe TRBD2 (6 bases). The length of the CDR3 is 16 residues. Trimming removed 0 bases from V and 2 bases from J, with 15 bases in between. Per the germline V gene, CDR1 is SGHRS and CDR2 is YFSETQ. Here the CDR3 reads CASSLVADYFTYEQYF. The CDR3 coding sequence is TGCGCCAGCAGCTTGGTGGCGGACTACTTCACCTACGAGCAGTACTTC.

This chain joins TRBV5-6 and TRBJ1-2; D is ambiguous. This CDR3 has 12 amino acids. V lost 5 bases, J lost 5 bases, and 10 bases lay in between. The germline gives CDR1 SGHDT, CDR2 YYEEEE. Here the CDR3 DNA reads TGTGCCAGCAGGAAGTCACTTTATGGCTACACCTTC. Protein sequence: CASRKSLYGYTF.

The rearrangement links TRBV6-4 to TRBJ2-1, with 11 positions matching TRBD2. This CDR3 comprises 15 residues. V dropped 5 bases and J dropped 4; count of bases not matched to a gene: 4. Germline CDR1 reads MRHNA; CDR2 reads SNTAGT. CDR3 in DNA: TGTGCCAGCAGTTCTCGACTAGCGGGGTACAATGAGCAGTTCTTC. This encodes CASSSRLAGYNEQFF.

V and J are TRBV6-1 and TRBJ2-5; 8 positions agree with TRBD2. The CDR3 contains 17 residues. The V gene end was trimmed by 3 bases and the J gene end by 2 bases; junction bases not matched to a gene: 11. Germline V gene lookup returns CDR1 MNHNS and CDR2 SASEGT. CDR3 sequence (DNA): TGTGCCAGCAGTGACGGCGCGGGGGGTATGTGGCAAGAGACCCAGTACTTC. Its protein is CASSDGAGGMWQETQYF.

Here the CDR3 DNA reads TGTGCCAGCAGCCCCCCGAGGGGGGGGGAGACCCAGTACTTC. Translated, it gives CASSPPRGGETQYF. The rearrangement links TRBV9 to TRBJ2-5, with D possibly being TRBD2 (7 bases). Germline V CDR1 and CDR2: SGDLS, YYNGEE. Trimming stripped 4 bases from V and 5 bases from J, with 15 bases between. This CDR3 spans 14 amino acids.

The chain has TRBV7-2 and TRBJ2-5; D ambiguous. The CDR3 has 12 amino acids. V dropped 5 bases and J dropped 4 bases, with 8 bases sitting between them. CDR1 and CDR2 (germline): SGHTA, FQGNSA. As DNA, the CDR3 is TGTGCCAGCAGCCCCCCAGGAGAGACCCAGTACTTC. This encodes CASSPPGETQYF. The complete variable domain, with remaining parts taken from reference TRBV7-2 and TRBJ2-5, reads GAGVSQSPSNKVTEKGKDVELRCDPISGHTALYWYRQSLGQGLEFLIYFQGNSAPDKSGLPSDRFSAERTGGSVSTLTIQRTQQEDSAVYLCASSPPGETQYFGPGTRLLVL.

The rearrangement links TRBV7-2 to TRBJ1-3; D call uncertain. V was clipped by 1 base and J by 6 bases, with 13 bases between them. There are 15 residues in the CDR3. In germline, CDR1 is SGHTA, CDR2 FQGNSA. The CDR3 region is CASSLVSGFANTIYF. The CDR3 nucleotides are TGTGCCAGCAGCTTAGTTTCGGGGTTTGCAAACACCATATATTTT.

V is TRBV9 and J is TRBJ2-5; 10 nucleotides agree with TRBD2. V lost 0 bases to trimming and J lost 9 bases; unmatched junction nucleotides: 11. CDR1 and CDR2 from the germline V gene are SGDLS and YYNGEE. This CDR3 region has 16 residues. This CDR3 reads CASSVGASGGPGPQYF. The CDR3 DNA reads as TGTGCCAGCAGCGTAGGGGCTAGCGGGGGCCCGGGGCCCCAGTACTTC.